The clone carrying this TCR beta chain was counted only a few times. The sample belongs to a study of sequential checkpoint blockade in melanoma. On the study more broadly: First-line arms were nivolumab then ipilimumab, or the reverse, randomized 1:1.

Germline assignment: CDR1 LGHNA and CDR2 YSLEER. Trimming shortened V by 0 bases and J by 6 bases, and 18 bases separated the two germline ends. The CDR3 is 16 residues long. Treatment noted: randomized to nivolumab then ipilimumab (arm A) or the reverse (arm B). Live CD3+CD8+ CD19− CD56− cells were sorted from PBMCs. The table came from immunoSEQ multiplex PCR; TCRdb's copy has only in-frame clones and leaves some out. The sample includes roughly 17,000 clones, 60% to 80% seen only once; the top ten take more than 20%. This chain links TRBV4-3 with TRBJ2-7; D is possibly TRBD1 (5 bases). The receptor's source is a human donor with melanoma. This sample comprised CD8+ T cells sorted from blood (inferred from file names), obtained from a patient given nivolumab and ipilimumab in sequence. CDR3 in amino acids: CASSQDIQQVSGEQYF. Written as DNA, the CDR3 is TGCGCCAGCAGCCAAGATATACAACAGGTATCCGGCGAGCAGTACTTC.